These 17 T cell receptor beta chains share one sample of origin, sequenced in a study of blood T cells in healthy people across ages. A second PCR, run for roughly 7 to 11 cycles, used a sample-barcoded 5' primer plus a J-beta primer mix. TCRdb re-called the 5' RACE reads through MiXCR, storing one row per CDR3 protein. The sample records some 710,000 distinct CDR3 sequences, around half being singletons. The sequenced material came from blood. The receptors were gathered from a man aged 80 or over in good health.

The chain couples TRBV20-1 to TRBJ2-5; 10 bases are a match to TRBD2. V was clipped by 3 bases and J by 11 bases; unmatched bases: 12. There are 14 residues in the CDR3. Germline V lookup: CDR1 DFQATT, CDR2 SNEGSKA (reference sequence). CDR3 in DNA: TGCAGTGCTAGTGTAGGGACTAGCGTCAATGAGCAGTACTTC. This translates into CSASVGTSVNEQYF.

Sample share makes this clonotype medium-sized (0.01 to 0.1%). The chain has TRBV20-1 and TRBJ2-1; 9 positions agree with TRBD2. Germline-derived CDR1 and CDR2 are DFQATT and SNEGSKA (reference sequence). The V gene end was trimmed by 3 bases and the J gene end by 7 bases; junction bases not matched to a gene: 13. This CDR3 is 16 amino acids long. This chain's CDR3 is CSARSKELAGRNEQFF. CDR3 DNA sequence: TGCAGTGCTAGGTCGAAGGAACTAGCGGGCAGGAATGAGCAGTTCTTC.

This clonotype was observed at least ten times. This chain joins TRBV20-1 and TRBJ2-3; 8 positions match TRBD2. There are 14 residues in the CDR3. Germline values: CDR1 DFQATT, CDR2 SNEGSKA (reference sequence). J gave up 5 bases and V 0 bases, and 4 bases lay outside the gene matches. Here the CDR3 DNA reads TGCAGTGCTAGAGAACCACTAGCGGTAGATACGCAGTATTTT. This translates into CSAREPLAVDTQYF.

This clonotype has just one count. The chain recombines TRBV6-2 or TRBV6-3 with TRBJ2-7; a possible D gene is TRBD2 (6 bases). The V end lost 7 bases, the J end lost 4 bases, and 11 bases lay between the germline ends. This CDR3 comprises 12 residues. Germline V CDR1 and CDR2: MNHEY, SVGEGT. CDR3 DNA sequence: TGTGCCAGCACCACGGGAGATTACGAGCAGTACTTC. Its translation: CASTTGDYEQYF.

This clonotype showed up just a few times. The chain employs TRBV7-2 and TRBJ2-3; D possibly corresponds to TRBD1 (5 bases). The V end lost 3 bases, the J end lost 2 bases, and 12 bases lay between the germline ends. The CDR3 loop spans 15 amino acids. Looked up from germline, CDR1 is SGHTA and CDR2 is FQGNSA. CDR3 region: CASSFAGLDTDTQYF. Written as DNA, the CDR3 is TGTGCCAGCAGCTTCGCAGGGCTAGACACAGATACGCAGTATTTT.

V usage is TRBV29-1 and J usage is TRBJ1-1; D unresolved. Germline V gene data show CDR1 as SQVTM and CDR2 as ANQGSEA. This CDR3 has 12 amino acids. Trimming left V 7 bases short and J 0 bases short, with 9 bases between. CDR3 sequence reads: CSAGELNTEAFF. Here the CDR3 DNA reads TGCAGCGCCGGAGAACTGAACACTGAAGCTTTCTTT.

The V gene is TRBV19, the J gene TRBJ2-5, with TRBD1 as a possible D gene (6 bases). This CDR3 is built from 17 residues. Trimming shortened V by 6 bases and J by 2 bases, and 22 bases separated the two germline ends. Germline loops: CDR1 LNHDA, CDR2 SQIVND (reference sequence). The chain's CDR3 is CASSLTNGRDTQETQYF. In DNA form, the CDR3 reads TGTGCCAGTAGCCTTACCAACGGCCGGGACACACAAGAGACCCAGTACTTC.

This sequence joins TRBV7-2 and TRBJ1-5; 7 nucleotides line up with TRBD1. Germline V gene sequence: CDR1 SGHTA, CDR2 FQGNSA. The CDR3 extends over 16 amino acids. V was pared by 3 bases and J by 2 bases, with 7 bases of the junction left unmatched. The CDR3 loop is CASSLETGYGNQPQHF. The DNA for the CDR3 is TGTGCCAGCAGCTTGGAGACAGGGTACGGCAATCAGCCCCAGCATTTT.

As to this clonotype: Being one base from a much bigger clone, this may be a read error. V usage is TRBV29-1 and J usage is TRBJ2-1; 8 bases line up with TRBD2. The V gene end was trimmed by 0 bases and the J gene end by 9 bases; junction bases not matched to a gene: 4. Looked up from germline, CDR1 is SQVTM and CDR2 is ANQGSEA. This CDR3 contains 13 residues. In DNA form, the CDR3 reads TGCAGCGTTGAAGAGGCTAGCGGGCCTGAGCAGTTCTTC. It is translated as CSVEEASGPEQFF.

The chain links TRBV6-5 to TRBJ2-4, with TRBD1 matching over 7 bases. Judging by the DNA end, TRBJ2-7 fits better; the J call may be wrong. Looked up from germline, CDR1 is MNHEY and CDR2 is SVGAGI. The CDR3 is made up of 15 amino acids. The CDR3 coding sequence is TGTGCCAGCAGTGGACACAGGGGTTCGTCCTACGAGCAGTACTTC. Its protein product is CASSGHRGSSYEQYF.

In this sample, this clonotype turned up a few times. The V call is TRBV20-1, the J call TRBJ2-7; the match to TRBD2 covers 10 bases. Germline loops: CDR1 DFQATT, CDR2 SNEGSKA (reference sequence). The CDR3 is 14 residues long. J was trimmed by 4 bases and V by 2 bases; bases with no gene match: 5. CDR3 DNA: TGCAGTGCTAGATCCATAGCGGGAGGATACGAGCAGTACTTC. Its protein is CSARSIAGGYEQYF.

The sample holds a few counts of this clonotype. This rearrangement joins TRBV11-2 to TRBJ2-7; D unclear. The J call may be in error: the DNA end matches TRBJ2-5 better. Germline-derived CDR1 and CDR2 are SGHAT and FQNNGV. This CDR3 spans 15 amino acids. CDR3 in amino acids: CASSLDVGGLETQYF. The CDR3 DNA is TGTGCCAGCAGCTTAGATGTCGGCGGTTTGGAGACCCAGTACTTC.

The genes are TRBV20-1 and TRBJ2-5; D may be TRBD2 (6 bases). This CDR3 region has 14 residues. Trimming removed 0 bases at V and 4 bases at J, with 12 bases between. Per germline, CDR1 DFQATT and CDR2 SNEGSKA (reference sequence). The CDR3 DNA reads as TGCAGTGCTAGAGATAGGAGGGCAGGAGAGACCCAGTACTTC. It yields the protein CSARDRRAGETQYF.

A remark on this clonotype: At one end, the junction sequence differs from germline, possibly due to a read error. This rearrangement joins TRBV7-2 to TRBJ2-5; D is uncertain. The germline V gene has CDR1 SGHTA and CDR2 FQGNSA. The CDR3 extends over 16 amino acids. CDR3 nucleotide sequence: TGTGCCAGCAGCTTAGTTCCGGGCAGGACGCAAGAGACCCGGTACTTC. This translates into CASSLVPGRTQETRYF.

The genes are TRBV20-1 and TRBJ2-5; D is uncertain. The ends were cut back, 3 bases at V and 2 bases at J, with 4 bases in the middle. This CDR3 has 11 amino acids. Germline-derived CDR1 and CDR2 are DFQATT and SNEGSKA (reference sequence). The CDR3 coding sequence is TGCAGTGCTAGTAAACAAGAGACCCAGTACTTC. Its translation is CSASKQETQYF.

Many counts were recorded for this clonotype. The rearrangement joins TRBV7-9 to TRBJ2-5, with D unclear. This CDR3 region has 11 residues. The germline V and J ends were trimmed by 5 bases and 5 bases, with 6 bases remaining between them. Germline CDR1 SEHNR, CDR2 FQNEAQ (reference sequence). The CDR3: CASSAAETQYF. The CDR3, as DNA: TGTGCCAGCAGCGCAGCGGAGACCCAGTACTTC.

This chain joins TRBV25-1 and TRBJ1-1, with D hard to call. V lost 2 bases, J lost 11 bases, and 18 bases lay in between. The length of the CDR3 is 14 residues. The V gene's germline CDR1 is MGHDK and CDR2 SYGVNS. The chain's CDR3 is CASSELGWGGRAFF. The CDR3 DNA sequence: TGTGCCAGCAGTGAACTCGGATGGGGAGGGCGCGCTTTCTTT.